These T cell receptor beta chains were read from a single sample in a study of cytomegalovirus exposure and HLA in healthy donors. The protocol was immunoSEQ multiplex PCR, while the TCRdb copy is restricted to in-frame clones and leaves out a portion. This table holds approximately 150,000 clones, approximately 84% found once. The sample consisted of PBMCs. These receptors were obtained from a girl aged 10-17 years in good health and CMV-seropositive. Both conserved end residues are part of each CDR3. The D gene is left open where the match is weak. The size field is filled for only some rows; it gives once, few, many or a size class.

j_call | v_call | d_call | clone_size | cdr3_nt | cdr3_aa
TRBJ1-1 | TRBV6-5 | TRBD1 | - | TGTGCCAGCAGTTATGGGACAGTGAACACTGAAGCTTTCTTT | CASSYGTVNTEAFF
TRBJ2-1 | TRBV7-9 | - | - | TGTGCCAGCAGCTTCCCCCCGGGGAATGAGCAGTTCTTC | CASSFPPGNEQFF
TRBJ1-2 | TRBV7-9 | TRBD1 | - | TGTGCCAGCAGTCCCCTGGAGAGACAGGGGAGAGACTATGGCTACACCTTC | CASSPLERQGRDYGYTF
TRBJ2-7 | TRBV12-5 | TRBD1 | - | TGTGCTAGTGGTTTGGTAACCCGGACAGGCCGCCCCTACGAGCAGTACTTC | CASGLVTRTGRPYEQYF
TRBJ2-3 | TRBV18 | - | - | TGTGCCAGCTCCTGGACAGGCACAGATACGCAGTATTTT | CASSWTGTDTQYF
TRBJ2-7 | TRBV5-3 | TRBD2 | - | TGTGCCAGAAGCTTGGCCCGGCTAGCGGGGGGATACGAGCAGTACTTC | CARSLARLAGGYEQYF
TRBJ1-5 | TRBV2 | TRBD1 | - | TGTGCCAGTAGACAGGGAAGCAATCAGCCCCAGCATTTT | CASRQGSNQPQHF
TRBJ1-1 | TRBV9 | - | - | TGTGCCAGCAGCGTAGGACAGTCGTTGGGCACTGAAGCTTTCTTT | CASSVGQSLGTEAFF
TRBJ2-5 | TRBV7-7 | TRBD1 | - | TGTGCTAGCAGCTGGACAGGGGAAATCGGGGAGACCCAGTACTTC | CASSWTGEIGETQYF
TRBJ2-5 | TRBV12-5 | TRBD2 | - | TGTGCTAGTGGGACCGGGACTAGCGGGGTCCAAGAGACCCAGTACTTC | CASGTGTSGVQETQYF
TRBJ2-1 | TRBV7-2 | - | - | TGTGCCAGCAGTCCCGGGATTTACGATGAGCAGTTCTTC | CASSPGIYDEQFF
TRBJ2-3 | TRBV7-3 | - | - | TGTGCCAGCAGCTTATATCCCCCCCGAGGTACTTTCACAGATACGCAGTATTTT | CASSLYPPRGTFTDTQYF
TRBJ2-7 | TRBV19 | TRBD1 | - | TGTGCCAGTAGTGAGCCGGGACAGGGTATCCACGAGCAGTACTTC | CASSEPGQGIHEQYF
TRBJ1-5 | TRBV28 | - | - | TGTGCCAGCAGTTTCATCTTAGGGGGGGGACGCAATCAGCCCCAGCATTTT | CASSFILGGGRNQPQHF
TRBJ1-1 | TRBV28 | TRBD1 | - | TGTGCCAGCAGTTCGCCACTGGGACAGGGCACTGAAGCTTTCTTT | CASSSPLGQGTEAFF
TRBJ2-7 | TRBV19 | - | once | TGTGCCAGTAGTGTACAGGACGACTCCTACGAGCAGTACTTC | CASSVQDDSYEQYF
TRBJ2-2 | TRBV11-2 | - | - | TGTGCCAGCATCTTAGGACACCCGAACACCGGGGAGCTGTTTTTT | CASILGHPNTGELFF
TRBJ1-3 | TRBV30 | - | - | TGTGTGCTGTCGAGCTCTGGAAACACCATATATTTT | CVLSSSGNTIYF
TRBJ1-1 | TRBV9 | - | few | TGTGCCAGCAGCGTGGGGGGGAACCTGAACACTGAAGCTTTCTTT | CASSVGGNLNTEAFF
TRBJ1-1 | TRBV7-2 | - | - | TGTGCCAGCAGCTTAGCCGAGGACACTGAAGCTTTCTTT | CASSLAEDTEAFF
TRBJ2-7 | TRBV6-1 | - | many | TGTGCCAGCAGTGAAGGGGAGAGCTACGAGCAGTACTTC | CASSEGESYEQYF
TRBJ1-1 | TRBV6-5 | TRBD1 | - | TGTGCCAGCAGGAGGGACAGCTCGGGCACTGAAGCTTTCTTT | CASRRDSSGTEAFF
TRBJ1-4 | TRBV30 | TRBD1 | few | TGTGCCTGGAGCCGAATTCGGGACAGGTGGACTAATGAAAAACTGTTTTTT | CAWSRIRDRWTNEKLFF
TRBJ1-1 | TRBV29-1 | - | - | TGCAGCGGCTCGCTTAACAGGGCAGCTTTCTTT | CSGSLNRAAFF
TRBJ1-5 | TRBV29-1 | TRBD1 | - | TGCAGCGTGAGACAGGGGTTTCAGCCCCAGCATTTT | CSVRQGFQPQHF
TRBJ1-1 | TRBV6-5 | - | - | TGTGCCAGCAGCACCCGGTACCCGGCGGAGACTGAAGCTTTCTTT | CASSTRYPAETEAFF
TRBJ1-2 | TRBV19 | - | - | TGTGCCAGTAGTATAGGACCGCGGGCCGTAGGCTACACCTTC | CASSIGPRAVGYTF
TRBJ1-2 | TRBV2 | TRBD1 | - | TGTGCCAGCATGGGACAGGGAGGGGCTGGCTGCACCTTC | CASMGQGGAGCTF
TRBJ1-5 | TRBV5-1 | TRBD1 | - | TGCGCCAGCAGTTTTACCGGGACAGGGGGCAATCAGCCCCAGCATTTT | CASSFTGTGGNQPQHF
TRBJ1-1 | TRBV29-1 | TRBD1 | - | TGCAGCGCAGTAGGACAGGTCAGTAACACTGAAGCTTTCTTT | CSAVGQVSNTEAFF
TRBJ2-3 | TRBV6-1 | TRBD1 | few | TGTGCCAGCAGGCCCACAGGGGATGCTTTAGATACGCAGTATTTT | CASRPTGDALDTQYF
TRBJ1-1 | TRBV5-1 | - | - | TGCGCCAGCAGCCCCTTGGCAGGCCCGAACACTGAAGCTTTCTTT | CASSPLAGPNTEAFF
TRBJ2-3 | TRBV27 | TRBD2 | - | TGTGCCAGCAGCCCCGGGGGGGCTGGCACAGATACGCAGTATTTT | CASSPGGAGTDTQYF
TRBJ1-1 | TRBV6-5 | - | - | TGTGCCAGCAGGCCGACGGGACACTTTCATGAAGCTTTCTTT | CASRPTGHFHEAFF
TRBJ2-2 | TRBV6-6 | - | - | TGTGCCAGCAGTTACCCCGGGAGCTCAACCGGGGAGCTGTTTTTT | CASSYPGSSTGELFF
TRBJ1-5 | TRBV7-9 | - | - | TGTGCCAGCAGGGGGCAGGGTCAGCCCCAGCATTTT | CASRGQGQPQHF
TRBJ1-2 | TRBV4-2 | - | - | TGTGCCAGCAGCCAAGAGGGACTGGCAAATTCGCACGGCTACACCTTC | CASSQEGLANSHGYTF
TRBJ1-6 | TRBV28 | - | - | TGTGCCAGCAGTTTAACGGGGGGATCACCCCTCCACTTT | CASSLTGGSPLHF
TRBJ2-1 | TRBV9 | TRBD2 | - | TGTGCCAGCAGCGTAGAGGGCGGGGGGGCCGGGAATGAGCAGTTCTTC | CASSVEGGGAGNEQFF
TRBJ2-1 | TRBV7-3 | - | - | TGTGCCAGCAGCGTAAGGGGGGGAAGTAAAAATGAGCAGTTCTTC | CASSVRGGSKNEQFF
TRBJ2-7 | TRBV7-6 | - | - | TGTGCCAGCAGCATGACAGAACGGTCCGAGCAGTACTTC | CASSMTERSEQYF
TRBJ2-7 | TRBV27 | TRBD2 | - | TGTGCCAGCCTAAGACTAGCGGGGGGCGAGCAGTACTTC | CASLRLAGGEQYF
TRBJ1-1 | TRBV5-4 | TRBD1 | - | TGTGCCAGCAGCTTAGGGACAGGGCGGAGCGGAACTGAAGCTTTCTTT | CASSLGTGRSGTEAFF
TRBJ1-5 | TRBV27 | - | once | TGTGCCAGCAGTCCCCGATGGTCGGAGCCCCAGCATTTT | CASSPRWSEPQHF
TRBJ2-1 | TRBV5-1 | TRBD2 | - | TGCGCCAGCAGCTCCCGGACTAGCGGGGGGGCAGATGAGCAGTTCTTC | CASSSRTSGGADEQFF
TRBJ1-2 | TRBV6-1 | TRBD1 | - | TGTGCCAGCAGTGAAGAATCGACAGGGGTATATGGCTACACCTTC | CASSEESTGVYGYTF
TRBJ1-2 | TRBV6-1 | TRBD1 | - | TGTGCCAGCAGTGAAGCGTGGGAGGACAGGGGAAACGGCTACACCTTC | CASSEAWEDRGNGYTF